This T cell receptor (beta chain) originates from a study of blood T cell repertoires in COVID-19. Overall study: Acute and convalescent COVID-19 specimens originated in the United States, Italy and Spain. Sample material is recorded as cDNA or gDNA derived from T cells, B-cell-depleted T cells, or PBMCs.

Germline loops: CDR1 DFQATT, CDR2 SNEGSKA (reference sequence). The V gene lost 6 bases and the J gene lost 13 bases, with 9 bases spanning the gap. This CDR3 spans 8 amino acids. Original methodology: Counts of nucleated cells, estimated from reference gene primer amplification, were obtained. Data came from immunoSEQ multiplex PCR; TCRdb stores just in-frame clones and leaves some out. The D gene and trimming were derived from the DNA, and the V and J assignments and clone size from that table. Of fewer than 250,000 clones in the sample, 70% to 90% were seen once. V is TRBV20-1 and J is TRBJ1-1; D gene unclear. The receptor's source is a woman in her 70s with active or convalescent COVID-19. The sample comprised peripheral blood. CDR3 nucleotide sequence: TGCAGTGCCAATCGGGGTTTCTTT. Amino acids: CSANRGFF.